This T cell receptor (beta chain) was sequenced during a study of blood T cell repertoires in COVID-19. Whole-study context: Both acute and convalescent COVID-19 samples were obtained from the United States, Italy and Spain. PBMCs, B-cell-depleted T cells, or T cells provided the cDNA or gDNA that made up the material.

Each participant's cohort was designated according to participant-reported clinical history. This clone was seen a single time. Authors' processing steps: The authors estimated nucleated cell counts from reference gene primer amplification. TCRdb keeps only in-frame clones here, not all; method: immunoSEQ multiplex PCR. V and J calls and clone size are as listed in that table; D and trimming were resolved from the DNA. Of 250,000 to 350,000 clones in the sample, around 87% are singletons; the top ten hold approximately 4.3%. Source material: PBMCs or T cells enriched from blood (not recorded which). The source is a woman aged 18-30 years with acute COVID-19.

This chain's CDR3 is CASSLDSDTQYF. The CDR3 DNA reads as TGTGCCAGCAGCTTAGATTCGGATACGCAGTATTTT. J is TRBJ2-3 and V is TRBV7-9; no definite D call. The V end lost 1 base, the J end lost 6 bases, and 5 bases lay between the germline ends. Germline V CDR1 and CDR2: SEHNR, FQNEAQ (reference sequence). This CDR3 is built from 12 residues.